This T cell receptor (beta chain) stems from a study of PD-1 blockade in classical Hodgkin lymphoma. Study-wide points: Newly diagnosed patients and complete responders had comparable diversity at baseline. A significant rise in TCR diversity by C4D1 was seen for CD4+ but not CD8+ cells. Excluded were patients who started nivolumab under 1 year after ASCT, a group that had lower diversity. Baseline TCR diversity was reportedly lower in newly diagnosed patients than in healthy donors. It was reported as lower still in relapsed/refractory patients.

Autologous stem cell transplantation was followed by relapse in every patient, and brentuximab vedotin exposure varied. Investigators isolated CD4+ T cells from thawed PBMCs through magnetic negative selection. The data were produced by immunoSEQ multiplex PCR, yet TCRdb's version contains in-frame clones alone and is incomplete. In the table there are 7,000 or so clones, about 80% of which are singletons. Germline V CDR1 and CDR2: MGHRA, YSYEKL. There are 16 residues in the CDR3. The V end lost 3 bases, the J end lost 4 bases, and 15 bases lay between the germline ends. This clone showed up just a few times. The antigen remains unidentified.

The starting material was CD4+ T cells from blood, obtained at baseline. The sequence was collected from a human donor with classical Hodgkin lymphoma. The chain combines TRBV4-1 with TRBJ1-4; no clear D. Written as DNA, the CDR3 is TGCGCCAGCAGCCACCATATTTTGCGCCTTAATGAAAAACTGTTTTTT. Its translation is CASSHHILRLNEKLFF.